What follows are 18 T cell receptor beta chains derived from one specimen sequenced in a study of Ad26.COV2.S vaccination and SARS-CoV-2 variants. Method: immunoSEQ multiplex PCR; TCRdb's copy keeps in-frame clones and lacks some. The profile shows 380,000 or so clones, roughly 85% of them singletons. The treatment here: about 20 received Ad26.COV2.S at low or high dose, single or two shots; five or six received placebo; per-sample allocation not given. Each sample was drawn 63 days after the first injection (of vaccine or placebo). The source material was peripheral blood, sampled in a trial of Ad26.COV2.S vaccine versus placebo. The receptors shown here come from a person aged 18-65 years who received the Ad26.COV2.S COVID-19 vaccine or a placebo.

As concerns this clone: Other nucleotide sequences in the sample specify the same CDR3. The chain combines TRBV19 with TRBJ2-2; D perhaps matches TRBD2 (6 bases). Trimming removed 4 bases at V and 7 bases at J, with 16 bases between. Germline CDR1 reads LNHDA; CDR2 reads SQIVND (reference sequence). This CDR3 spans 15 amino acids. The CDR3 spells CASSRGLHLSGELFF. CDR3 DNA: TGTGCCAGTAGTAGGGGACTCCACCTGAGCGGGGAGCTGTTTTTT.

The chain employs TRBV30 and TRBJ2-6; 9 bases agree with TRBD1. The length of the CDR3 is 14 residues. J gave up 2 bases and V 5 bases, and 1 base lay outside the gene matches. Germline values: CDR1 GTSNPN, CDR2 SVGIG (reference sequence). The CDR3, as DNA: TGTGCCTGGGACAGGGGGACTGGGGCCAACGTCCTGACTTTC. Protein product: CAWDRGTGANVLTF.

This chain connects TRBV9 to TRBJ1-1; D may be TRBD1 (6 bases). The CDR3 spans 13 residues. Germline CDR1 reads SGDLS; CDR2 reads YYNGEE. V shed 4 bases and J shed 6 bases, with 13 bases lying between them. The chain's CDR3 is CASSSGVIPEAFF. The DNA for the CDR3 is TGTGCCAGCAGCTCAGGGGTTATTCCTGAAGCTTTCTTT.

The V call is TRBV19, the J call TRBJ1-5; D may be TRBD1 (5 bases). The V and J ends lost 0 bases and 5 bases respectively, with 5 bases between them. Germline V gives CDR1 LNHDA, CDR2 SQIVND (reference sequence). The CDR3 extends over 13 amino acids. CDR3 nucleotides: TGTGCCAGTAGTATAGACAGGGATCAGCCCCAGCATTTT. As protein: CASSIDRDQPQHF. Looking up the rest from reference TRBV19 and TRBJ1-5 gives the full variable domain: DGGITQSPKYLFRKEGQNVTLSCEQNLNHDAMYWYRQDPGQGLRLIYYSQIVNDFQKGDIAEGYSVSREKKESFPLTVTSAQKNPTAFYLCASSIDRDQPQHFGDGTRLSIL.

This chain uses TRBV5-6 with TRBJ2-1; maybe TRBD2 (6 bases). This CDR3 is 16 amino acids long. The V end lost 2 bases, the J end lost 0 bases, and 12 bases lay between the germline ends. Germline values: CDR1 SGHDT, CDR2 YYEEEE. This chain's CDR3 is CASSFLDSGSYNEQFF. The CDR3 DNA is TGTGCCAGCAGCTTTTTGGATAGCGGCTCCTACAATGAGCAGTTCTTC.

The CDR3 loop is CASSKTGRGAGYEQYF. For the CDR3, the DNA is TGTGCCAGCAGCAAAACCGGGAGGGGGGCAGGGTACGAGCAGTACTTC. V and J are TRBV21-1 and TRBJ2-7; the table assigns TRBD2, which was not confirmed against the DNA. TRBV21-1 is noted as a pseudogene. The CDR3 contains 16 residues.

This clone was observed a single time. The rearrangement links TRBV7-3 to TRBJ2-2; D may be TRBD2 (6 bases). The V end was cut by 8 bases, the J end by 1 base, with 11 bases between. Germline V gene data show CDR1 as SGHTA and CDR2 as FQGTGA. CDR3 length equals 14 residues. Written as DNA, the CDR3 is TGTGCCAGCGGAGGGCATCAGAACACCGGGGAGCTGTTTTTT. It translates to CASGGHQNTGELFF.

The V gene is TRBV5-1, the J gene TRBJ1-1; D is undetermined. The CDR3 sequence is 13 residues long. Germline assignment: CDR1 SGHRS and CDR2 YFSETQ. Deletions cut 7 bases from V and 1 base from J, with 11 bases between. The DNA of the CDR3 is TGCGCCAGCCGCTCTACACCGAACACTGAAGCTTTCTTT. Encoded protein: CASRSTPNTEAFF.

About this clone itself: Compared with germline, one end of the junction differs, possibly owing to a read error. The V gene is TRBV6-5, the J gene TRBJ1-1, with a possible D match to TRBD1 (5 bases). The CDR3 covers 14 residues. Germline CDR1 reads MNHEY; CDR2 reads SVGAGI. As DNA, the CDR3 is TGTGCCAGCAGTTATACAGGAGGGAACAGTGAAGCTTTCTTT. It codes for CASSYTGGNSEAFF.

This clone was picked up one time. The chain carries TRBV4-1 and TRBJ2-1, with TRBD1 matching 7 bases. The germline V gene encodes CDR1 MGHRA and CDR2 YSYEKL. The CDR3 spans 17 residues. J was trimmed by 8 bases and V by 1 base; bases with no gene match: 14. CDR3 nucleotides: TGCGCCAGCAGCCAAGTCGCGTTTGGCACAAGGGGGCATGAGCAGTTCTTC. Translated, it gives CASSQVAFGTRGHEQFF.

Only a few counts were recorded for this clone. The chain combines TRBV7-9 with TRBJ2-1, with TRBD1 matching 12 bases. Trimming removed 5 bases from V and 6 bases from J; junction bases left unmatched: 11. This CDR3 is 17 amino acids long. Germline assignment: CDR1 SEHNR and CDR2 FQNEAQ (reference sequence). The CDR3 DNA reads as TGTGCCAGCAGCACCCAGAGGGGACAGGGGGCTTTCAATGAGCAGTTCTTC. It specifies CASSTQRGQGAFNEQFF.

The chain combines TRBV27 with TRBJ1-2; a possible D gene is TRBD1 (6 bases). The CDR3 runs to 13 residues. Trimming removed 4 bases at V and 3 bases at J, with 9 bases between. Germline values: CDR1 MNHEY, CDR2 SMNVEV (reference sequence). The CDR3 bases are TGTGCCAGCAGTTGGGCAGGGGACTATGGCTACACCTTC. Translation: CASSWAGDYGYTF.

This clone turned up a few times. J is TRBJ2-1 and V is TRBV19; D possibly corresponds to TRBD1 (6 bases). The length of the CDR3 is 14 residues. Germline V gene sequence: CDR1 LNHDA, CDR2 SQIVND (reference sequence). The V gene lost 9 bases and the J gene lost 2 bases, with 14 bases spanning the gap. This CDR3 reads CASRQTGTYNEQFF. The CDR3 DNA follows: TGTGCCAGCAGGCAAACAGGGACCTACAATGAGCAGTTCTTC. The whole variable domain, filled in from reference TRBV19 and TRBJ2-1, reads DGGITQSPKYLFRKEGQNVTLSCEQNLNHDAMYWYRQDPGQGLRLIYYSQIVNDFQKGDIAEGYSVSREKKESFPLTVTSAQKNPTAFYLCASRQTGTYNEQFFGPGTRLTVL.

The rearrangement uses TRBV3-1 (or the pseudogene TRBV3-2) and TRBJ2-7; D gene ambiguous. Germline CDR1 is LGHDT and CDR2 is YNNKEL (reference sequence). Trimming cost V 4 bases and J 3 bases, with 10 bases left between them. CDR3 length equals 13 residues. The CDR3 reads CASSPRPHYEQYF. The CDR3 DNA follows: TGTGCCAGCAGCCCCCGGCCCCACTACGAGCAGTACTTC.

The rearrangement joins TRBV24-1 to TRBJ2-2; D gene unclear. The CDR3 loop spans 12 amino acids. Germline loops: CDR1 KGHDR, CDR2 SFDVKD. V gave up 8 bases and J gave up 6 bases, with 9 bases separating them. The CDR3 protein is CATNTYAGELFF. In DNA form, the CDR3 reads TGTGCCACCAATACTTACGCCGGGGAGCTGTTTTTT.

This clone occurred once. V is TRBV30 and J is TRBJ2-6; tentative D call: TRBD1 (6 bases). The ends were cut back, 2 bases at V and 5 bases at J, with 16 bases in the middle. This CDR3 region has 16 residues. CDR1 is GTSNPN and CDR2 is SVGIG in the germline V gene (reference sequence). The CDR3 is CAWSRGTALRANVLTF. The CDR3 nucleotides are TGTGCCTGGAGTAGGGGGACCGCTCTGCGGGCCAACGTCCTGACTTTC.

The genes are TRBV7-2 and TRBJ2-7; 12 nucleotides align to TRBD2. With 5 bases clipped from V and 3 bases from J, the junction kept 8 bases outside the gene matches. CDR1 and CDR2 (germline): SGHTA, FQGNSA. This CDR3 has 16 amino acids. CDR3 amino acids: CASSPRTSGIVYEQYF. The CDR3 nucleotides read TGTGCCAGCAGCCCAAGGACTAGCGGGATCGTCTACGAGCAGTACTTC.

The chain recombines TRBV7-3 with TRBJ2-7; possible D gene TRBD2, 6 bases. This CDR3 has 15 amino acids. V was trimmed by 0 bases and J by 7 bases, leaving 16 bases between them. Germline V gives CDR1 SGHTA, CDR2 FQGTGA. The CDR3 protein is CASSLTFGLGREQYF. Written as DNA, the CDR3 is TGTGCCAGCAGCTTAACGTTCGGACTTGGGAGGGAGCAGTACTTC. Full variable domain (outside the CDR3, taken from reference TRBV7-3 and TRBJ2-7): GAGVSQTPSNKVTEKGKYVELRCDPISGHTALYWYRQSLGQGPEFLIYFQGTGAADDSGLPNDRFFAVRPEGSVSTLKIQRTERGDSAVYLCASSLTFGLGREQYFGPGTRLTVT.